A single sample gave rise to the 22 T cell receptor beta chains below, sequenced in a study of response to subunit inactivated influenza vaccine. TCRdb reanalysed the RT-PCR reads using MiXCR and keeps one entry per CDR3 protein. This sample carries approximately 730,000 distinct CDR3 sequences, roughly 13% of them seen once, and the ten largest clones take less than 7%. The sequences come from PBMCs from blood, collected less than 15 days before vaccination. The receptors shown here come from a man aged 50-59 years who received an inactivated influenza vaccine.

The table lists this clonotype with a few counts. This chain connects TRBV3-1 to TRBJ2-3, with D maybe TRBD2 (6 bases). Germline-derived CDR1 and CDR2 are LGHDT and YNNKEL (reference sequence). The CDR3 is 17 amino acids. V was clipped by 5 bases and J by 3 bases, with 21 bases between them. The DNA for the CDR3 is TGTGCCAGCAGCTCCAATAGGGGCGGGATTGGAACAGATACGCAGTATTTT. Its translation is CASSSNRGGIGTDTQYF.

The CDR3 is CASKERTAYEQYF. For the CDR3, the DNA is TGTGCCAGCAAAGAAAGGACAGCGTACGAGCAGTACTTC. The J gene is TRBJ2-7, the V gene TRBV2; possibly TRBD1 for D (6 bases). The CDR3 is 13 amino acids. Trimming removed 7 bases at V and 4 bases at J, with 14 bases between. CDR1 is SNHLY and CDR2 is FYNNEI in the germline V gene.

This sequence joins TRBV7-2 and TRBJ2-3, with D hard to call. This CDR3 has 15 residues. From germline, CDR1 is SGHTA and CDR2 FQGNSA. With 2 bases removed from V and 2 bases from J, the gap between germline ends came to 11 bases. This chain's CDR3 is CASSLIGYSTDTQYF. The DNA for the CDR3 is TGTGCCAGCAGCTTAATAGGGTACTCCACAGATACGCAGTATTTT.

There are a few counts of this clonotype. The chain combines TRBV20-1 with TRBJ2-7; D is possibly TRBD1 or TRBD2 (5 bases each). The CDR3 totals 15 residues. The V and J ends lost 3 bases and 6 bases respectively, with 21 bases between them. Germline V gene sequence: CDR1 DFQATT, CDR2 SNEGSKA (reference sequence). CDR3: CSARASGTYLVEQYF. CDR3 DNA sequence: TGCAGTGCTAGGGCCTCCGGGACCTATTTAGTCGAGCAGTACTTC.

This clonotype has only a few counts. V is TRBV27 and J is TRBJ2-2, with TRBD2 matching over 11 bases. V shed 10 bases and J 6 bases; nucleotides not matched to a gene: 10. Germline V gives CDR1 MNHEY, CDR2 SMNVEV (reference sequence). This CDR3 contains 15 residues. The CDR3 nucleotides read TGTGCCACGTACACTAGCGGGAGCCCTCCCGGGGAGCTGTTTTTT. It translates to CATYTSGSPPGELFF.

The chain carries TRBV19 and TRBJ2-2; D possibly corresponds to TRBD2 (7 bases). The CDR3 consists of 15 residues. V was trimmed by 7 bases and J by 4 bases, leaving 16 bases between them. The V gene's germline CDR1 is LNHDA and CDR2 SQIVND (reference sequence). The CDR3 region is CASTLGGVSTGELFF. CDR3 nucleotides: TGTGCCAGTACCCTAGGGGGGGTAAGCACCGGGGAGCTGTTTTTT.

The chain links TRBV11-2 to TRBJ2-1; D may correspond to TRBD1 or TRBD2 (5 bases each). This CDR3 has 12 residues. CDR1 is SGHAT and CDR2 is FQNNGV in the germline V gene. V shed 5 bases and J shed 9 bases, with 11 bases lying between them. CDR3 in DNA: TGTGCCAGCAGCAGGGACCGCGGTGAGCAGTTCTTC. This codes for CASSRDRGEQFF.

This clonotype was seen a handful of times. The V gene is TRBV6-2 or TRBV6-3, the J gene TRBJ2-2; TRBD2 agrees at 8 bases. J was trimmed by 6 bases and V by 5 bases; bases with no gene match: 14. The germline gives CDR1 MNHEY, CDR2 SVGEGT. CDR3 size: 17 residues. CDR3 sequence (DNA): TGTGCCAGCAGTCCTCCTTCGACTAGCGTTGTGCCCGGGGAGCTGTTTTTT. This codes for CASSPPSTSVVPGELFF.

The CDR3, as DNA: TGTGCCAGCAGTTACTCAGGGATACTACCGCTGGGCTACACCTTC. Amino acid sequence: CASSYSGILPLGYTF. This sequence joins TRBV6-5 and TRBJ1-2; D gene ambiguous. The germline CDR1 and CDR2 sequences are MNHEY and SVGAGI. Trimming stripped 0 bases from V and 8 bases from J, with 16 bases between. The CDR3 extends over 15 amino acids.

This clonotype was observed a few times. The chain couples TRBV9 to TRBJ2-7, with D possibly being TRBD1 (6 bases). CDR1 and CDR2 from the germline V gene are SGDLS and YYNGEE. The CDR3 spans 15 residues. Trimming pared 1 base from V and 5 bases from J, leaving 16 bases between. The CDR3 DNA sequence: TGTGCCAGCAGCGTAAATTTAGGGGGAGTCAACGAGCAGTACTTC. Its translation is CASSVNLGGVNEQYF.

The rearrangement uses TRBV20-1 and TRBJ2-3; D call uncertain. Trimming removed 5 bases from V and 3 bases from J, with 12 bases in between. Germline V gene sequence: CDR1 DFQATT, CDR2 SNEGSKA (reference sequence). The CDR3 has 13 amino acids. Here the CDR3 DNA reads TGCAGTGCTCGGCGGTCGAGAACAGATACGCAGTATTTT. It encodes CSARRSRTDTQYF.

This clonotype has at least ten counts. V gene TRBV2 combines with J gene TRBJ1-2, with 7 bases lining up with TRBD1. The germline V gene encodes CDR1 SNHLY and CDR2 FYNNEI. This CDR3 has 13 amino acids. Trimming removed 3 bases from V and 4 bases from J; junction bases left unmatched: 2. The CDR3 region is CASSETGRYGYTF. The DNA of the CDR3 is TGTGCCAGCAGTGAGACAGGGCGCTATGGCTACACCTTC. Full variable domain (missing parts from reference TRBV2 and TRBJ1-2): EPEVTQTPSHQVTQMGQEVILRCVPISNHLYFYWYRQILGQKVEFLVSFYNNEISEKSEIFDDQFSVERPDGSNFTLKIRSTKLEDSAMYFCASSETGRYGYTFGSGTRLTVV.

This clonotype turned up a few times. This chain joins TRBV5-1 and TRBJ2-3; 10 nucleotides align to TRBD2. Germline CDR1 SGHRS, CDR2 YFSETQ. After removal of 4 bases from V and 5 bases from J, the junction contained 7 bases not matched to a gene. The CDR3 is 15 amino acids. For the CDR3, the DNA is TGCGCCAGCAGCAATAGCGGGGGGCAGGAAGATACGCAGTATTTT. It yields the protein CASSNSGGQEDTQYF.

DNA of the CDR3: TGCGCCAGCAGCGAGGATACAGGGGAGGATGAGCAGTTCTTC. This codes for CASSEDTGEDEQFF. The gene calls are TRBV4-3 and TRBJ2-1; tentative D call: TRBD1 (7 bases). V lost 5 bases and J lost 8, with 16 bases in between. Germline lookup yields CDR1 LGHNA and CDR2 YSLEER. CDR3 size: 14 residues.

This clonotype has at least ten counts. The V and J genes are TRBV12-3 or TRBV12-4 and TRBJ2-7, with 12 bases identical to TRBD1. V dropped 4 bases and J dropped 5; count of bases not matched to a gene: 6. The length of the CDR3 is 15 residues. For the CDR3, the DNA is TGTGCCAGCAGTTCAGGGACAGGGGGCTTGAACGAGCAGTACTTC. This codes for CASSSGTGGLNEQYF.

This chain connects TRBV7-8 to TRBJ2-3, with 8 bases identical to TRBD1. Trimming at V came to 1 base and at J to 2 bases, leaving 8 bases not matched to a gene. CDR1 is SGHVS, CDR2 FQNEAQ, per germline. The CDR3 runs to 17 residues. This chain's CDR3 is CASSLDGVRGPTDTQYF. CDR3 nucleotide sequence: TGTGCCAGCAGCTTAGACGGCGTCAGGGGGCCCACAGATACGCAGTATTTT.

The chain links TRBV5-1 to TRBJ2-1; 9 bases align to TRBD1. The CDR3 has 15 residues. CDR1 and CDR2 (germline): SGHRS, YFSETQ. Trimming took 3 bases from V and 9 from J; bases not matched to a gene: 10. CDR3 sequence reads: CASSWMTGGLGEQFF. The DNA of the CDR3 is TGCGCCAGCAGCTGGATGACAGGGGGGTTGGGTGAGCAGTTCTTC.

This clonotype was counted between two and nine times. This chain connects TRBV19 to TRBJ1-5; no reliable D call. V lost 5 bases to trimming and J lost 4 bases, with 9 bases between them. Germline-derived CDR1 and CDR2 are LNHDA and SQIVND (reference sequence). This CDR3 is 13 amino acids long. CDR3 in amino acids: CASSLRINQPQHF. Written as DNA, the CDR3 is TGTGCCAGTAGTCTCCGCATTAATCAGCCCCAGCATTTT.

The sample holds a few counts of this clonotype. The chain uses TRBV20-1 and TRBJ2-7; TRBD1 aligns across 9 bases. Germline trimming cut 6 bases from V and 5 bases from J; bases unmatched to any gene: 11. Germline loops: CDR1 DFQATT, CDR2 SNEGSKA (reference sequence). The CDR3 spans 14 residues. CDR3 DNA sequence: TGCAGTGCCATGGCGATGACAGGGGGGCACGAGCAGTACTTC. Translated: CSAMAMTGGHEQYF.

This clonotype has a count of ten or more. The chain has TRBV29-1 and TRBJ2-3; 11 bases fit TRBD2. CDR1 and CDR2 from the germline V gene are SQVTM and ANQGSEA. The CDR3 sequence is 15 residues long. V lost 4 bases, J lost 1 base, and 4 bases stayed unmatched. Here the CDR3 DNA reads TGCAGCGTTGTTAAGGGACTAGCGGGCACAGATACGCAGTATTTT. Translated: CSVVKGLAGTDTQYF.

The V gene is TRBV7-9, the J gene TRBJ2-5; 11 positions agree with TRBD1. The CDR3 contains 17 residues. Germline V gene data show CDR1 as SEHNR and CDR2 as FQNEAQ (reference sequence). The V and J ends lost 3 bases and 4 bases, in that order; junction bases with no gene match: 10. This CDR3 is CASSFHPGTGGGETQYF. In DNA, the CDR3 is TGTGCCAGCAGCTTTCACCCCGGGACAGGGGGGGGAGAGACCCAGTACTTC.

This chain connects TRBV20-1 to TRBJ2-7, with 10 bases lining up with TRBD2. J was trimmed by 6 bases and V by 3 bases; bases with no gene match: 8. The CDR3 totals 14 residues. Germline lookup yields CDR1 DFQATT and CDR2 SNEGSKA (reference sequence). The CDR3 DNA reads TGCAGTGCTAGGCCTAGCGGGAGAAGGTCCGAGCAGTACTTC. It encodes CSARPSGRRSEQYF.